This TCR beta chain was identified in a study of T-cell memory formation after mild COVID-19. V lost 6 bases to trimming and J lost 1 base; unmatched junction nucleotides: 9. The CDR3 loop spans 16 amino acids. CDR1 and CDR2 from the germline V gene are SGHVS and FQNEAQ. TCRdb redid the calling of the 5' RACE reads with MiXCR, one entry per CDR3 protein. The repertoire holds approximately 400,000 distinct CDR3 sequences, with 24% as singletons. The origin of this receptor is an adult woman who had mild COVID-19 (a few samples of this study predate the infection). Cell type and time point are not known. Sequencing used PBMCs or a T cell subset sorted from them (not recorded which). The gene calls are TRBV7-8 and TRBJ1-1, with 9 bases lining up with TRBD1. The CDR3 here is CASRPGTGSTNTEAFF. The CDR3 nucleotides are TGTGCCAGCAGACCGGGGACAGGGTCTACGAACACTGAAGCTTTCTTT.